This TCR beta chain was observed in a study of regulatory T cells in long-lasting Graves disease. This clonotype was counted between two and nine times. Antigen specificity is unknown. V dropped 4 bases and J dropped 7 bases, with 19 bases sitting between them. CDR1 LNHDA and CDR2 SQIVND come from the germline V gene (reference sequence). The CDR3 loop spans 16 amino acids. The sample's time point: persistent/refractory GD, antithyroid drugs over 5 years with positive TRAb. PBMCs provided the RNA from which the TCR library was made. Per American Thyroid Association guidelines, Graves' disease was diagnosed. EDTA tubes received around 9 milliliters of drawn peripheral blood. Study findings and constraints: It is possible that accuracy was reduced by the small size of the sample.

Investigators prepared the TCR beta libraries by applying iRepertoire HTBI primers and Arm-PCR of CDR3 regions. Per the study methods: Sample data revealed approximately 60 TRBV and 12 to 15 TRBJ segments. TCRdb itself ran the multiplex PCR reads through MiXCR, one entry per CDR3 protein. The authors' filters were not applied to this entry. The sample has fewer than 450,000 distinct CDR3 sequences, 20% to 30% seen once. The source material was peripheral blood mononuclear cells (PBMCs), sampled when the disease was refractory, from a patient treated with antithyroid drugs. This rearrangement joins TRBV19 to TRBJ2-2; weak D call: TRBD1 (6 bases). The receptor's source is a female donor with Graves disease. Written as DNA, the CDR3 is TGTGCCAGTAGTACCCCTTCACAGGGATCTTTCGGGGAGCTGTTTTTT. Its translation is CASSTPSQGSFGELFF.